The T cell receptor beta chain described here comes from a study of CD8+ T cells in alopecia areata. Across the study: Patients took tofacitinib for 6 to 18 months, followed by 6 drug-free months.

The CDR3 is 13 residues long. Looked up from germline, CDR1 is SNHLY and CDR2 is FYNNEI. V was pared by 6 bases and J by 2 bases, with 10 bases between. Reverse transcription of extracted RNA yielded cDNA, which provided the sequencing template. Produced via immunoSEQ multiplex PCR; TCRdb's table is partial and in-frame only. Of 150,000 to 200,000 clones in the sample, about 72% were seen once. The genes are TRBV2 and TRBJ2-5, with unresolved D. This clonotype was obtained from a human donor with alopecia areata. This material consisted of CD8+ T cells sorted from blood, taken at week 0. The chain's CDR3 is CASSKTQQETQYF. DNA for the CDR3: TGTGCCAGCAGCAAGACTCAACAAGAGACCCAGTACTTC.